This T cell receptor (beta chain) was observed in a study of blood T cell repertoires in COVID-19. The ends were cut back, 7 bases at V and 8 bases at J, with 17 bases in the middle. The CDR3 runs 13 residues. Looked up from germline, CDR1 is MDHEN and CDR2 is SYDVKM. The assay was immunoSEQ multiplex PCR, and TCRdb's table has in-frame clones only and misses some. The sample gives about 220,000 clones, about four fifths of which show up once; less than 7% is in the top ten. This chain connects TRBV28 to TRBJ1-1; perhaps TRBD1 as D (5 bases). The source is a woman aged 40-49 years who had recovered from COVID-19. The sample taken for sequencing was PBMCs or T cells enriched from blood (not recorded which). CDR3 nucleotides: TGTGCCAGCATTCCGGGAGTGGGACGGGAAGCTTTCTTT. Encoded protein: CASIPGVGREAFF.